Below are 14 T cell receptor beta chains sequenced from a single sample in a study of blood T cell repertoires in COVID-19. Clones were sequenced by immunoSEQ multiplex PCR, and TCRdb holds only the in-frame ones, with some missing. Among about 120,000 clones listed, around 80% were seen once. The sample comprised peripheral blood. The origin of the receptors is an elderly woman with acute or convalescent COVID-19.

The rearrangement links TRBV2 to TRBJ2-5; D remains ambiguous. Trimming shortened V by 2 bases and J by 2 bases, and 9 bases separated the two germline ends. The CDR3 sequence is 14 residues long. Germline V gene lookup returns CDR1 SNHLY and CDR2 FYNNEI. CDR3 sequence reads: CASSELVSQETQYF. The CDR3 region has the DNA TGTGCCAGCAGTGAACTTGTCAGTCAAGAGACCCAGTACTTC.

The rearrangement joins TRBV3-1 (or the pseudogene TRBV3-2) to TRBJ1-6, with D possibly being TRBD1 (5 bases). This CDR3 has 16 amino acids. V was cut by 1 base and J by 5 bases, with 12 bases left in between. The germline V gene has CDR1 LGHDT and CDR2 YNNKEL (reference sequence). The CDR3 nucleotides are TGTGCCAGCAGCCAAGGAGCGGGACTGCATAATTCACCCCTCCACTTT. It specifies CASSQGAGLHNSPLHF.

The rearrangement joins TRBV30 to TRBJ2-5, with D perhaps TRBD1 (6 bases). Germline CDR1 and CDR2: GTSNPN and SVGIG (reference sequence). The CDR3 sequence is 14 residues long. With 0 bases removed from V and 4 bases from J, the gap between germline ends came to 12 bases. The CDR3 spells CAWSVWSGVETQYF. DNA of the CDR3: TGTGCCTGGAGTGTATGGTCAGGGGTAGAGACCCAGTACTTC.

The rearrangement links TRBV7-2 to TRBJ2-7, with D hard to call. V was shortened by 1 base and J by 1 base, with 14 bases between the two germline ends. CDR3 length equals 16 residues. Germline CDR1 is SGHTA and CDR2 is FQGNSA. CDR3 region: CASSLGAGIGSYEQYF. The CDR3 DNA sequence: TGTGCCAGCAGCTTAGGAGCCGGAATCGGGTCCTACGAGCAGTACTTC.

This chain links TRBV6-2 or TRBV6-3 with TRBJ1-4; no reliable D call. CDR3 length equals 14 residues. With 5 bases removed from V and 8 bases from J, the gap between germline ends came to 15 bases. CDR1 is MNHEY and CDR2 is SVGEGT in the germline V gene. DNA for the CDR3: TGTGCCAGCAGTCCCGCCGGAGGGTACGAAAAACTGTTTTTT. The encoded protein is CASSPAGGYEKLFF.

This clone was counted a single time. The rearrangement uses TRBV28 and TRBJ1-5; TRBD1 aligns across 8 bases. This CDR3 contains 16 residues. After removal of 6 bases from V and 7 bases from J, the junction contained 14 bases not matched to a gene. CDR1 is MDHEN and CDR2 is SYDVKM in the germline V gene. CDR3 in DNA: TGTGCCAGCAGCCTTGCTGGACAGGGCTTAAGACAGCCCCAGCATTTT. It specifies CASSLAGQGLRQPQHF.

The rearrangement links TRBV5-1 to TRBJ2-1; the match to TRBD1 covers 10 bases. Germline V gene sequence: CDR1 SGHRS, CDR2 YFSETQ. V was clipped by 2 bases and J by 4 bases; unmatched bases: 12. This CDR3 is 18 amino acids long. CDR3 DNA sequence: TGCGCCAGCAGCTTAGGACAGGGGGTTAAAGGTTGGTACAATGAGCAGTTCTTC. Amino acids: CASSLGQGVKGWYNEQFF.

This chain uses TRBV12-2 with TRBJ2-3; TRBD2 is taken as the D call from the table, unchecked against the DNA. TRBV12-2 is termed a pseudogene. The CDR3 totals 19 residues. The DNA of the CDR3 is TGTGCAAGTCGTGATACTCCCGGGACTAGCAGTCTTGTGCCAGATACGCAGTATTTT. It is translated as CASRDTPGTSSLVPDTQYF.

V and J are TRBV19 and TRBJ1-1; D is uncertain. V gave up 5 bases and J gave up 3 bases, with 13 bases separating them. There are 14 residues in the CDR3. Germline CDR1 reads LNHDA; CDR2 reads SQIVND (reference sequence). CDR3 nucleotides: TGTGCCAGTAGTGATCCACTAACGGACACTGAAGCTTTCTTT. This translates into CASSDPLTDTEAFF.

The chain has TRBV5-4 and TRBJ1-3; D is perhaps TRBD1 (6 bases). This CDR3 has 16 residues. V gave up 0 bases and J gave up 4 bases, with 14 bases separating them. The germline V gene has CDR1 SGHNT and CDR2 YYREEE (reference sequence). The DNA for the CDR3 is TGTGCCAGCAGCTTGGCAGGGGAGTTGCTCGGAAACACCATATATTTT. It specifies CASSLAGELLGNTIYF.

The genes are TRBV5-6 and TRBJ2-7, with D perhaps matching TRBD1 (7 bases). The V end lost 5 bases, the J end lost 5 bases, and 17 bases lay between the germline ends. The CDR3 has 14 amino acids. Germline CDR1 and CDR2: SGHDT and YYEEEE. In DNA form, the CDR3 reads TGTGCCAGCAGTCCCGACAGGGAGGTCCACGAGCAGTACTTC. This translates into CASSPDREVHEQYF.

The chain uses TRBV11-2 and TRBJ2-6, with D maybe TRBD1 (5 bases). Germline V gives CDR1 SGHAT, CDR2 FQNNGV. V lost 2 bases and J 4 bases, leaving 12 bases between the germline ends. The CDR3 is 16 amino acids. This CDR3 reads CASSLIRAPGANVLTF. The CDR3 bases are TGTGCCAGCAGCTTAATCAGGGCGCCCGGGGCCAACGTCCTGACTTTC.

This clone appeared once. The V and J genes are TRBV5-1 and TRBJ1-6; D might be TRBD1 (6 bases). V lost 0 bases and J lost 6, with 10 bases in between. This CDR3 is built from 15 residues. The germline V gene has CDR1 SGHRS and CDR2 YFSETQ. The CDR3 DNA follows: TGCGCCAGCAGCTTGGTGGCAGGGGTTAATTCACCCCTCCACTTT. It is translated as CASSLVAGVNSPLHF. Full variable domain (missing parts from reference TRBV5-1 and TRBJ1-6): KAGVTQTPRYLIKTRGQQVTLSCSPISGHRSVSWYQQTPGQGLQFLFEYFSETQRNKGNFPGRFSGRQFSNSRSEMNVSTLELGDSALYLCASSLVAGVNSPLHFGNGTRLTVT.

The chain uses TRBV30 and TRBJ1-2, with D unclear. This CDR3 spans 15 amino acids. Deletions cut 0 bases from V and 7 bases from J, with 18 bases between. Germline V lookup: CDR1 GTSNPN, CDR2 SVGIG (reference sequence). The chain's CDR3 is CAWSVRGLFSGGYTF. CDR3 nucleotides: TGTGCCTGGAGTGTACGAGGGCTTTTCTCAGGTGGCTACACCTTC.